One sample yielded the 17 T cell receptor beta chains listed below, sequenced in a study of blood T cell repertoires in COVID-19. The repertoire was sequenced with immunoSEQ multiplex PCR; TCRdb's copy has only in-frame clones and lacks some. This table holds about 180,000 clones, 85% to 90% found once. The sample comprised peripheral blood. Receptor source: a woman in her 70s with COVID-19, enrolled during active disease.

The DNA of the CDR3 is TGTGCCAGCAGCCTACTTCTAGCGACCGGGGAGCTGTTTTTT. Translation gives CASSLLLATGELFF. The chain joins TRBV27 to TRBJ2-2; D might be TRBD2 (6 bases). Germline V gives CDR1 MNHEY, CDR2 SMNVEV (reference sequence). The CDR3 has 14 amino acids. V lost 6 bases and J 5 bases, leaving 13 bases between the germline ends.

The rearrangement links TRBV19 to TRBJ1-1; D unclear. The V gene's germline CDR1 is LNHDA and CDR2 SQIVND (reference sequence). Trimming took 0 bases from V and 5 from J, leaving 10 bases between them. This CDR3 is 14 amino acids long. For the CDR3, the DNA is TGTGCCAGTAGTATAGATGGAGGCGGTACTGAAGCTTTCTTT. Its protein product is CASSIDGGGTEAFF.

DNA of the CDR3: TGTGCCAGCAGCCCAGCGACAGTCTACAATGAGCAGTTCTTC. Amino acid sequence: CASSPATVYNEQFF. This chain connects TRBV5-4 to TRBJ2-1, with D perhaps matching TRBD1 (5 bases). Trimming stripped 4 bases from V and 3 bases from J, with 11 bases between. Germline CDR1 is SGHNT and CDR2 is YYREEE (reference sequence). This CDR3 spans 14 amino acids.

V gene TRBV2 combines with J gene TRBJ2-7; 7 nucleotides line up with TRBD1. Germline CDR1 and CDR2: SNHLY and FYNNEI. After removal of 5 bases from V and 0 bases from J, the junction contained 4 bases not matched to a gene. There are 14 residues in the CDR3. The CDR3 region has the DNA TGTGCCAGCAGTAGGGGACAGCTCTCCTACGAGCAGTACTTC. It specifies CASSRGQLSYEQYF.

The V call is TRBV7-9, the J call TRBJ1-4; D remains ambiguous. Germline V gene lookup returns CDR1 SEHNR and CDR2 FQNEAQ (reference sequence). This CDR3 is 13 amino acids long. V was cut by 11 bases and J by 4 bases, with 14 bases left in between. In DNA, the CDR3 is TGTGCCTCCGCAGAAATTGTTAATGAAAAACTGTTTTTT. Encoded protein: CASAEIVNEKLFF.

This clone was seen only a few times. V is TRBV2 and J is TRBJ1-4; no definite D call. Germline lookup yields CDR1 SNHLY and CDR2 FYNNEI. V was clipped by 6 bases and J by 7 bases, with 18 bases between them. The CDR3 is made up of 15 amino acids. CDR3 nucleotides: TGTGCCAGCAGCCGGGGTGGCTTAGAAGGTGAAAAACTGTTTTTT. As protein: CASSRGGLEGEKLFF.

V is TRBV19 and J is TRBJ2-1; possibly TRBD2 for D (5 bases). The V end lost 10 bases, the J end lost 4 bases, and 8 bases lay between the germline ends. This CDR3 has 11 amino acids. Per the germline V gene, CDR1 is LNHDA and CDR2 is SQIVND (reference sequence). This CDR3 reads CATGLYNEQFF. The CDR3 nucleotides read TGTGCCACCGGACTTTACAATGAGCAGTTCTTC.

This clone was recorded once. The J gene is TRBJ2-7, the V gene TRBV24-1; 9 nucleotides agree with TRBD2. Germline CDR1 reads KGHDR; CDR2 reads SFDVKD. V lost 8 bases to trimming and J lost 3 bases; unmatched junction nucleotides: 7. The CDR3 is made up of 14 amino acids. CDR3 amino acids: CATIRLAEIYEQYF. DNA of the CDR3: TGTGCCACCATTCGACTAGCGGAGATCTACGAGCAGTACTTC.

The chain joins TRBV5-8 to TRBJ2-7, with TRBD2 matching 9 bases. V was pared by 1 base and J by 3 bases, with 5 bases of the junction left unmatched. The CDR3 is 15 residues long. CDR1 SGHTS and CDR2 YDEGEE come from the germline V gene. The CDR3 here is CASSLRLAESYEQYF. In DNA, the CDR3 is TGTGCCAGCAGCTTGCGACTAGCGGAGAGCTACGAGCAGTACTTC.

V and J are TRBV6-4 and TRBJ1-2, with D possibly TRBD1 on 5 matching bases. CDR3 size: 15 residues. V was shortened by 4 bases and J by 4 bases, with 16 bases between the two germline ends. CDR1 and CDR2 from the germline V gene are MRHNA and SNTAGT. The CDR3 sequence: CASSAPLDIPYGYTF. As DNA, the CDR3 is TGTGCCAGCAGTGCTCCCCTGGACATTCCCTATGGCTACACCTTC.

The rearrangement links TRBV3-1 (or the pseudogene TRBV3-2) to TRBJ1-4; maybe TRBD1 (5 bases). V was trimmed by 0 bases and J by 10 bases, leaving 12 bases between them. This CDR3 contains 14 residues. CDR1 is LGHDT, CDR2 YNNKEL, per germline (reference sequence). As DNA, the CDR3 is TGTGCCAGCAGCCAAGATGGTCAGGGTCGAAAACTGTTTTTT. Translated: CASSQDGQGRKLFF.

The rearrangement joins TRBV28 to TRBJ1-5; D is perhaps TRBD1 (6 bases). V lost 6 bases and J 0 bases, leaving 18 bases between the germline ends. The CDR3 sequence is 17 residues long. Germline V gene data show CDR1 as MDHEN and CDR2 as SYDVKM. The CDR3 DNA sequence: TGTGCCAGCAGCCAGGTCGGGGGGGGCTATAGCAATCAGCCCCAGCATTTT. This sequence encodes CASSQVGGGYSNQPQHF. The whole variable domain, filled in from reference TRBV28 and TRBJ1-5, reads DVKVTQSSRYLVKRTGEKVFLECVQDMDHENMFWYRQDPGLGLRLIYFSYDVKMKEKGDIPEGYSVSREKKERFSLILESASTNQTSMYLCASSQVGGGYSNQPQHFGDGTRLSIL.

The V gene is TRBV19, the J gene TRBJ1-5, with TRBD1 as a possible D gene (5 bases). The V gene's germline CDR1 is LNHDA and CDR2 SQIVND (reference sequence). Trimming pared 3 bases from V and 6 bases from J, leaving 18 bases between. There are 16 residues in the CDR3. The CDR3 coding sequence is TGTGCCAGTAGTATTACTTTCGGGGGAGGAGGTCAGCCCCAGCATTTT. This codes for CASSITFGGGGQPQHF.

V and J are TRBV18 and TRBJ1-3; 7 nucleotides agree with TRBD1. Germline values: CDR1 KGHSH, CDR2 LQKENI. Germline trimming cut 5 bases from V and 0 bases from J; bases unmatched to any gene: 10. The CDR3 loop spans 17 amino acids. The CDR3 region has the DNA TGTGCCAGCTCAAGATTTACAGGGGAGGACTCTGGAAACACCATATATTTT. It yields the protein CASSRFTGEDSGNTIYF.

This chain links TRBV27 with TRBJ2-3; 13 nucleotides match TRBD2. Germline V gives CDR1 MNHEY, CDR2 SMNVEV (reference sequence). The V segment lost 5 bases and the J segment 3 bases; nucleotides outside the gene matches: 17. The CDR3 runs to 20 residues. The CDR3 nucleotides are TGTGCCAGCAGTCATGGGGGACCGGCACTAGCGGGAGGGGGAACAGATACGCAGTATTTT. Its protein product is CASSHGGPALAGGGTDTQYF.

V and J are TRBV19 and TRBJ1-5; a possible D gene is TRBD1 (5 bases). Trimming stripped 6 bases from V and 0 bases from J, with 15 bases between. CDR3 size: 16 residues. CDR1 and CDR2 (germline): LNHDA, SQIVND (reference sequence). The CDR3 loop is CASRLQGRASNQPQHF. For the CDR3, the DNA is TGTGCCAGTAGACTACAAGGCAGGGCTAGCAATCAGCCCCAGCATTTT.

Here the CDR3 DNA reads TGTGCCAACCACGGGGGAACGTCATTCTACGAGCAGTACTTC. As protein: CANHGGTSFYEQYF. This chain links TRBV24-1 with TRBJ2-7, with a tentative D call TRBD2 (6 bases). V lost 11 bases, J lost 3 bases, and 19 bases lay in between. CDR3 length: 14 residues. Germline assignment: CDR1 KGHDR and CDR2 SFDVKD.